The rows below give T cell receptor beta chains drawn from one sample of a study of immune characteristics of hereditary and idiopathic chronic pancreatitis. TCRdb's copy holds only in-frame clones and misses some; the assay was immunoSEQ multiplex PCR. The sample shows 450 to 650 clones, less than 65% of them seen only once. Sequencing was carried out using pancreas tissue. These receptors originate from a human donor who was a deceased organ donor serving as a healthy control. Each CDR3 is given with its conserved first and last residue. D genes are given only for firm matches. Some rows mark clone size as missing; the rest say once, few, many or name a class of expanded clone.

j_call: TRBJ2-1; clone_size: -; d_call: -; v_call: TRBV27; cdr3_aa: CASSPIFSGQLYNEQFF; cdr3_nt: TGTGCCAGCAGTCCGATATTTTCAGGGCAGCTCTACAATGAGCAGTTCTTC
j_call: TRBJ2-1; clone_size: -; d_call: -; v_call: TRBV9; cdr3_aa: CASSVGGYQSYNEQFF; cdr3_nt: TGTGCCAGCAGCGTAGGGGGGTACCAATCCTACAATGAGCAGTTCTTC
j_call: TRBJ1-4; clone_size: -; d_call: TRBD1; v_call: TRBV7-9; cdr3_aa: CASSMWEGGNEKLFF; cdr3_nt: TGTGCCAGCAGCATGTGGGAAGGGGGCAATGAAAAACTGTTTTTT
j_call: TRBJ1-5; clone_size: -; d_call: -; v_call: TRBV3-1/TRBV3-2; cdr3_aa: CASSPTCPIFGINQPQHF; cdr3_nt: TGTGCCAGCAGCCCGACTTGTCCCATTTTTGGCATCAATCAGCCCCAGCATTTT
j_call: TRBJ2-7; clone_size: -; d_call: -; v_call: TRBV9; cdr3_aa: CASSVAVGDEQYF; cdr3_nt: TGTGCCAGCAGCGTAGCGGTGGGCGACGAGCAGTACTTC
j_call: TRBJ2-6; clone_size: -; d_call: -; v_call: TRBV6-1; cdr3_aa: CASSEVSSGANVLTF; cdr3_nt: TGTGCCAGCAGTGAAGTCAGCTCTGGGGCCAACGTCCTGACTTTC
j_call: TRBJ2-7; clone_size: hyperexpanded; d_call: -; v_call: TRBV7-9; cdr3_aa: CASSSQGANPYEQYF; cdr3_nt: TGTGCCAGCAGCTCCCAAGGGGCGAACCCCTACGAGCAGTACTTC
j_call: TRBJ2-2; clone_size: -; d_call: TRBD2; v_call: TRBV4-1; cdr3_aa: CASSQVSGATGELFF; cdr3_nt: TGCGCCAGCAGCCAAGTGAGCGGGGCCACCGGGGAGCTGTTTTTT
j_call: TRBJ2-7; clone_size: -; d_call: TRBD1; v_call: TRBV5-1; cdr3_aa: CASSLARTGGNRDEQYF; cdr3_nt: TGCGCCAGCAGCTTGGCCCGGACAGGGGGAAACCGAGACGAGCAGTACTTC
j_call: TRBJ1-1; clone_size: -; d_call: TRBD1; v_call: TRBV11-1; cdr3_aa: CASEGQGAMNTEAFF; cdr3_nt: TGTGCCAGCGAGGGACAGGGGGCGATGAACACTGAAGCTTTCTTT
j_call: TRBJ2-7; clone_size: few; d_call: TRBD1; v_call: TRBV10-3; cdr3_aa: CAISERGTGGYSYEEQYF; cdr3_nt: TGTGCCATCAGTGAGAGGGGGACAGGGGGCTATAGCTACGAGGAGCAGTACTTC
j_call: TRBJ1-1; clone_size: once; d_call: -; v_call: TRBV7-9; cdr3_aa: CASSSGRVRRPNTEAFF; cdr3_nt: TGTGCCAGCAGCTCCGGTCGGGTTAGGAGGCCGAACACTGAAGCTTTCTTT
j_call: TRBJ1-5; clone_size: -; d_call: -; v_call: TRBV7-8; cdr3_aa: CASSLRESEQPQHF; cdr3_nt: TGTGCCAGCAGCTTACGAGAGTCGGAGCAGCCCCAGCATTTT
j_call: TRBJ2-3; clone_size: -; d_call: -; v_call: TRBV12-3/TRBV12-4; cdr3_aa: CASRNRTADTQYF; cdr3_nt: TGTGCCAGCAGGAACCGGACGGCAGATACGCAGTATTTT
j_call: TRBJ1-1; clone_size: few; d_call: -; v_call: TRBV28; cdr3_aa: CASSPYIFPEAFF; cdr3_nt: TGTGCCAGCAGTCCTTATATATTCCCTGAAGCTTTCTTT
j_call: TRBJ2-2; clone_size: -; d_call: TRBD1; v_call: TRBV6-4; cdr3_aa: CASSPGTGVPVTGELFF; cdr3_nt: TGTGCCAGCAGTCCCGGGACAGGGGTACCGGTGACCGGGGAGCTGTTTTTT
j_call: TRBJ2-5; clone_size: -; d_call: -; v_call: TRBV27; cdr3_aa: CASSLSSQETQYF; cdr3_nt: TGTGCCAGCAGTTTGTCCAGCCAAGAGACCCAGTACTTC
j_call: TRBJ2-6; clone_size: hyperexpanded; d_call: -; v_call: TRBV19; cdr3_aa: CASSIGVLSGANVLTF; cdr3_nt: TGTGCCAGTAGTATTGGGGTACTCTCTGGGGCCAACGTCCTGACTTTC
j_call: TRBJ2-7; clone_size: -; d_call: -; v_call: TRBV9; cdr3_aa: CASSVSSSAEQYF; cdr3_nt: TGTGCCAGCAGCGTGAGTTCTAGCGCCGAGCAGTACTTC
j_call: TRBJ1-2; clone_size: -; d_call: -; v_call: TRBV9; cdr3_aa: CASSVPGVYGYTF; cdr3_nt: TGTGCCAGCAGCGTCCCAGGGGTCTATGGCTACACCTTC
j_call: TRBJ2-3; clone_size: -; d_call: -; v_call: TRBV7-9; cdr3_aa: CASSHISRGRTDTQYF; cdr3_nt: TGTGCCAGCAGCCATATCTCCCGGGGGCGCACAGATACGCAGTATTTT
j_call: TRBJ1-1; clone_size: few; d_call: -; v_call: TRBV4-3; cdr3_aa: CASSQDWGGTEAFF; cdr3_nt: TGCGCCAGCAGCCAAGATTGGGGAGGCACTGAAGCTTTCTTT
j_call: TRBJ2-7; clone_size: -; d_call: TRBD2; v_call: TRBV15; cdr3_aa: CATSRDRLAGGKYEQYF; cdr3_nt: TGTGCCACCAGCAGAGATAGACTAGCGGGAGGGAAGTACGAGCAGTACTTC
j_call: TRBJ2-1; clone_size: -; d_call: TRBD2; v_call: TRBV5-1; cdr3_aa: CASSSYSGTHNEQFF; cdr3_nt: TGCGCCAGCAGCTCGTATAGCGGGACCCACAATGAGCAGTTCTTC
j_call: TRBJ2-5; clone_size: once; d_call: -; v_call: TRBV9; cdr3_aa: CASSVEGRSQETQYF; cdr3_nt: TGTGCCAGCAGCGTAGAGGGGCGTTCGCAAGAGACCCAGTACTTC
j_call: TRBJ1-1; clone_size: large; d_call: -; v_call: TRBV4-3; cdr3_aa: CASSQALRTATEAFF; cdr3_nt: TGCGCCAGCAGCCAAGCCCTCCGGACAGCCACTGAAGCTTTCTTT
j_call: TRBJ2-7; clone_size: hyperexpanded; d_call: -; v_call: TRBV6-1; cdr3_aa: CASSEHPAPYEQYF; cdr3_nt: TGTGCCAGCAGTGAACACCCGGCCCCCTACGAGCAGTACTTC
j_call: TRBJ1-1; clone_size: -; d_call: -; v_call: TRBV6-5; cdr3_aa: CASSSPPTGENTEAFF; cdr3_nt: TGTGCCAGCAGTTCCCCCCCGACAGGAGAGAACACTGAAGCTTTCTTT
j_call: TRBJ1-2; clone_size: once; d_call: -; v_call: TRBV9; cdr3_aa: CASSVGGGYGYTF; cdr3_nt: TGTGCCAGCAGCGTAGGAGGCGGCTATGGCTACACCTTC
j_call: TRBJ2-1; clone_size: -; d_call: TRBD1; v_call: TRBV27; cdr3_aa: CASSLSHRGNEQFF; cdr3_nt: TGTGCCAGCAGTTTATCGCACAGGGGGAATGAGCAGTTCTTC
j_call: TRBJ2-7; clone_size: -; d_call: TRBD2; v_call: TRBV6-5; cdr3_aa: CASSMGLPLDEQYF; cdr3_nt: TGTGCCAGCAGTATGGGACTACCTCTAGACGAGCAGTACTTC
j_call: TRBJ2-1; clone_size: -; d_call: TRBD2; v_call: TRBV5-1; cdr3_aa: CASSFPSGRAHEQFF; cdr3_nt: TGCGCCAGCAGCTTTCCTAGCGGGAGGGCCCATGAGCAGTTCTTC
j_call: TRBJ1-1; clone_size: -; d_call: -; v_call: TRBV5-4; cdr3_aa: CASRSEGNTEAFF; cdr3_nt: TGTGCCAGCAGGTCGGAAGGGAACACTGAAGCTTTCTTT
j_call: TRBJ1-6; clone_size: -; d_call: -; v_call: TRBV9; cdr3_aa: CASSVRGPNSPLHF; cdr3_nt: TGTGCCAGCAGCGTAAGGGGCCCGAATTCACCCCTCCACTTT
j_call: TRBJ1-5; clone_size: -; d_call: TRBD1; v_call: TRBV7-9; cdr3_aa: CASSGEDRVRTQHF; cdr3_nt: TGTGCCAGCAGCGGAGAGGACAGGGTGAGGACCCAGCATTTT
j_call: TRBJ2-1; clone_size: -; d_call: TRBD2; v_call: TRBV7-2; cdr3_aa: CASSLTSGRMNEQFF; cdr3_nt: TGTGCCAGCAGCCTGACTAGCGGGAGAATGAATGAGCAGTTCTTC
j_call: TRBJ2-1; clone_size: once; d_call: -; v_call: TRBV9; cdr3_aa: CASSVGKNEQFF; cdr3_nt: TGTGCCAGCAGCGTAGGTAAAAATGAGCAGTTCTTC
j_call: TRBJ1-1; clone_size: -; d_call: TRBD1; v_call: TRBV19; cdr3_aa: CASSIGQGASEAFF; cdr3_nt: TGTGCCAGTAGTATCGGTCAGGGGGCCTCTGAAGCTTTCTTT
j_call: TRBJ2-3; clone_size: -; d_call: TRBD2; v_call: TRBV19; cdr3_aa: CASNPRPGLAGTDTQYF; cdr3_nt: TGTGCCAGTAACCCAAGACCGGGACTAGCGGGCACAGATACGCAGTATTTT
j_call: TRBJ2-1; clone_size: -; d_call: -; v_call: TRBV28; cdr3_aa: CASRTRQALYNEQFF; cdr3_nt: TGTGCCAGCAGGACCCGACAGGCACTCTACAATGAGCAGTTCTTC
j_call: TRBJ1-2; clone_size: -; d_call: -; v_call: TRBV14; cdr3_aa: CASSHHPAAGNQDSRKSFYGYTF; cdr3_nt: TGTGCCAGCAGCCACCACCCTGCGGCCGGAAATCAAGACAGTAGGAAGAGTTTCTATGGCTACACCTTC